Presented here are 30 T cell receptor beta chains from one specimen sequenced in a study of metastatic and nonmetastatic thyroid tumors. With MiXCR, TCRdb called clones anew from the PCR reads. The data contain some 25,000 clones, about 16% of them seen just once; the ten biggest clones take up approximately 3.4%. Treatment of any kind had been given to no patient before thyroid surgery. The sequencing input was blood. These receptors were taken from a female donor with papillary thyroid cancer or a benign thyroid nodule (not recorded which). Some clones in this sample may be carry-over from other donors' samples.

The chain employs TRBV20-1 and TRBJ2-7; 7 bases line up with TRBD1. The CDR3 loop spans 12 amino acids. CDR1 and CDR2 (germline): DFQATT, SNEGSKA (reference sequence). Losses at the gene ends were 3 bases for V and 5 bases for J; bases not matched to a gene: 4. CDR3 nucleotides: TGCAGTGCTAGCCTTCAGGGGGACGAGCAGTACTTC. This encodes CSASLQGDEQYF.

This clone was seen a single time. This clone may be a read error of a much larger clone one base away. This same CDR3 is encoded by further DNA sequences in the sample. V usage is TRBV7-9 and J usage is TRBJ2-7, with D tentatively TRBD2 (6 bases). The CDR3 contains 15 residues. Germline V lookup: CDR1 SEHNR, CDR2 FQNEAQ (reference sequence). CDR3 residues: CASRHGEVELGEQYF. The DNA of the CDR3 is TGCGCCAGCAGACATGGGGAGGTTGAACTTGGCGAGCAGTACTTC. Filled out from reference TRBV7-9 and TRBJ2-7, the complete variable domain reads DTGVSQNPRHKITKRGQNVTFRCDPISEHNRLYWYRQTLGQGPEFLTYFQNEAQLEKSRLLSDRFSAERPKGSFSTLEIQRTEQGDSAMYLCASRHGEVELGEQYFGPGTRLTVT.

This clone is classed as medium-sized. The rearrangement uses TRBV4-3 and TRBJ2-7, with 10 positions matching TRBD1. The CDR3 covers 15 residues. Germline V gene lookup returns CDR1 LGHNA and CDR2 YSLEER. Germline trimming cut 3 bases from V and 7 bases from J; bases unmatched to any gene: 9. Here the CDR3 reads CASSQDPGQGWEQYF. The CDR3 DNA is TGCGCCAGCAGCCAGGACCCGGGACAGGGGTGGGAGCAGTACTTC.

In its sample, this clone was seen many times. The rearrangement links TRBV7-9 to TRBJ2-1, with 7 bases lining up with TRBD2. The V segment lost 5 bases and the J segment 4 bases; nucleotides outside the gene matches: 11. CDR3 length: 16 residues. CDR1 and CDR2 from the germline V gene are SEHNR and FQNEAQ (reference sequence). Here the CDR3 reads CASSGHSSGRYNEQFF. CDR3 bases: TGTGCCAGCAGCGGTCATTCTAGCGGAAGATACAATGAGCAGTTCTTC. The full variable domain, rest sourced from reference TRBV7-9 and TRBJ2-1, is DTGVSQNPRHKITKRGQNVTFRCDPISEHNRLYWYRQTLGQGPEFLTYFQNEAQLEKSRLLSDRFSAERPKGSFSTLEIQRTEQGDSAMYLCASSGHSSGRYNEQFFGPGTRLTVL.

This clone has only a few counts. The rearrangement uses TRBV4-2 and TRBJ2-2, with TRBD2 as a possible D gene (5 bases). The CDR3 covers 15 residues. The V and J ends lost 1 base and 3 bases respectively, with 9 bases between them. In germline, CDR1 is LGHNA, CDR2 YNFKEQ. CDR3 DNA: TGTGCCAGCAGCCAAGTGTTCGGGGACACCGGGGAGCTGTTTTTT. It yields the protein CASSQVFGDTGELFF.

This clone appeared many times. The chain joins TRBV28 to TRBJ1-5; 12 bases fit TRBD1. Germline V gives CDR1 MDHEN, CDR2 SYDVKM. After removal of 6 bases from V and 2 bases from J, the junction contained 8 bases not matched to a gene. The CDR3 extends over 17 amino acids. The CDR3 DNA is TGTGCCAGCAGGACGGGGACAGGGGGCATTCGCAATCAGCCCCAGCATTTT. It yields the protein CASRTGTGGIRNQPQHF. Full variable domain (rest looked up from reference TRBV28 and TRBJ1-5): DVKVTQSSRYLVKRTGEKVFLECVQDMDHENMFWYRQDPGLGLRLIYFSYDVKMKEKGDIPEGYSVSREKKERFSLILESASTNQTSMYLCASRTGTGGIRNQPQHFGDGTRLSIL.

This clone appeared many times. In DNA form, the CDR3 reads TGTGCCAGCATCCAAAACCGTCTAGCAAATCAGCCCCAGCATTTT. It yields the protein CASIQNRLANQPQHF. The chain employs TRBV28 and TRBJ1-5, with D unresolved. Germline values: CDR1 MDHEN, CDR2 SYDVKM. The CDR3 contains 15 residues. The ends were cut back, 7 bases at V and 4 bases at J, with 17 bases in the middle.

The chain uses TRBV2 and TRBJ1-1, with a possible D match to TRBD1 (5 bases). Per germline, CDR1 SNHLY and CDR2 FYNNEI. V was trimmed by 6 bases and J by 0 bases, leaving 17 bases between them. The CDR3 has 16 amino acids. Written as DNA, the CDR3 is TGTGCCAGCAGCGAAAAGGGGCCAAGGATGAACACTGAAGCTTTCTTT. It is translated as CASSEKGPRMNTEAFF.

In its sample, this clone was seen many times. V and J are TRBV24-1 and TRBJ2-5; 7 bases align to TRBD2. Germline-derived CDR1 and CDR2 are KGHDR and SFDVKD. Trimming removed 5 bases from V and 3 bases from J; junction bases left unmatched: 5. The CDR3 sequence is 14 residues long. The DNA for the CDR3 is TGTGCCACCAGTGGATGGGCGGGAGAAGAGACCCAGTACTTC. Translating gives CATSGWAGEETQYF.

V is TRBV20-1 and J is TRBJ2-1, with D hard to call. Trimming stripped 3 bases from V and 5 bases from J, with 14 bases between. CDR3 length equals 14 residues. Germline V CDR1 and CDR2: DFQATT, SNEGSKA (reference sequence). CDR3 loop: CSARTMSLNNEQFF. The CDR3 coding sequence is TGCAGTGCTAGGACAATGTCCTTAAACAATGAGCAGTTCTTC.

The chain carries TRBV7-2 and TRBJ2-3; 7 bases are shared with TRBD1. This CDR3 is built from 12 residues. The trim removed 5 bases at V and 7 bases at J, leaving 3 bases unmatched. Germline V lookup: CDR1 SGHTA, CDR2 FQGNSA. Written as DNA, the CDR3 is TGTGCCAGCAGCCCAGGGGGTAATACGCAGTATTTT. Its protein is CASSPGGNTQYF.

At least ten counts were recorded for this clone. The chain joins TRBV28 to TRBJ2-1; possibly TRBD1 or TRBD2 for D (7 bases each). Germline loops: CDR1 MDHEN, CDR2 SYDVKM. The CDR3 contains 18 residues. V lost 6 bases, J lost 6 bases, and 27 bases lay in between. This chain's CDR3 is CASSRETGSLRTSNEQFF. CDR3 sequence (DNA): TGTGCCAGCAGCCGCGAGACAGGGTCTCTGAGGACTAGCAATGAGCAGTTCTTC.

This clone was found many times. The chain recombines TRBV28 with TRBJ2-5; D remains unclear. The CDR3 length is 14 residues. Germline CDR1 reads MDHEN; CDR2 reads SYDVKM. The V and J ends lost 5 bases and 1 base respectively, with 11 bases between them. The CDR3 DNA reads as TGTGCCAGCAGTCTAAGCAGAGTCCAAGAGACCCAGTACTTC. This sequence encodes CASSLSRVQETQYF.

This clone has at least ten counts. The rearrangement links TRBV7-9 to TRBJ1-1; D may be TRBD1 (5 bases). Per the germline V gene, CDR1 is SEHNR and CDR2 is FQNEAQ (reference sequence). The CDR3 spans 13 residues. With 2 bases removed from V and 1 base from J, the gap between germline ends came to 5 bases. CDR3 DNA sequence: TGTGCCAGCAGCTTAACAGGGAACACTGAAGCTTTCTTT. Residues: CASSLTGNTEAFF.

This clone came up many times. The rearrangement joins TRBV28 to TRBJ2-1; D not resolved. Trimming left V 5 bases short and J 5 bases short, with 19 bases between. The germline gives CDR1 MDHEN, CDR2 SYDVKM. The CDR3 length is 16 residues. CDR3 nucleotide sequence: TGTGCCAGCAGTATCGGACGGCTAAAAAAGAACAATGAGCAGTTCTTC. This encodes CASSIGRLKKNNEQFF.

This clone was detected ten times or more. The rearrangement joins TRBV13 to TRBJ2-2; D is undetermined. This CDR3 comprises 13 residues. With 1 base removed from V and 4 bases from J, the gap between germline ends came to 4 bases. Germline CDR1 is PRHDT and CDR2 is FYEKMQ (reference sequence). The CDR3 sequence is CASSLVSTGELFF. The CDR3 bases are TGTGCCAGCAGCTTAGTTTCCACCGGGGAGCTGTTTTTT.

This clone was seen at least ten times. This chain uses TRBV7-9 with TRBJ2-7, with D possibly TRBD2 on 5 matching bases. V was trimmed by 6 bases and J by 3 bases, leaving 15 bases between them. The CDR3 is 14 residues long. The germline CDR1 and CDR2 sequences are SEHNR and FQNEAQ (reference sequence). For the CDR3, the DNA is TGTGCCAGCAGTTCTGCCGACGGGGACTACGAGCAGTACTTC. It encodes CASSSADGDYEQYF.

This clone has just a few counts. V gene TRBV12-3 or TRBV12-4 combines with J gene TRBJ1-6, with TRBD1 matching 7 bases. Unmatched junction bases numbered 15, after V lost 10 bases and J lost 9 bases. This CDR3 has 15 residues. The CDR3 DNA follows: TGTGCCACCACGATGGGGGGACAGAACTTTTCACCCCTCCACTTT. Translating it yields CATTMGGQNFSPLHF.

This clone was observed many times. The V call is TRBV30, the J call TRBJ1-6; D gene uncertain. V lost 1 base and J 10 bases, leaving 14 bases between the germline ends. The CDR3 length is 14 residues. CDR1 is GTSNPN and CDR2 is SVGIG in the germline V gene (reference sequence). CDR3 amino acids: CAWSGVREISPLHF. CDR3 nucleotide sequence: TGTGCCTGGAGTGGAGTCCGCGAAATCTCACCCCTCCACTTT.

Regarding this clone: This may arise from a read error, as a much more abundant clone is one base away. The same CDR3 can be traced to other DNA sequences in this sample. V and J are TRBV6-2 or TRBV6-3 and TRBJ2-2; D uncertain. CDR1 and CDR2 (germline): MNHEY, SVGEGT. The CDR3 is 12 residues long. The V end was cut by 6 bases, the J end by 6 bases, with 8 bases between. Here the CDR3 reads CASRTNAGELFF. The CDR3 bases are TGTGCCAGCAGAACTAACGCCGGGGAGCTGTTTTTT.

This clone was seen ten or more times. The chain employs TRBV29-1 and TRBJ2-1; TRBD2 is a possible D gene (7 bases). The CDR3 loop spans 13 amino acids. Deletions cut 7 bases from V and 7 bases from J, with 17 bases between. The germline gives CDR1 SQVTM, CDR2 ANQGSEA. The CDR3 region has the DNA TGCAGCGCTGGTGGCAGGGGAGGGAATGAGCAGTTCTTC. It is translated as CSAGGRGGNEQFF.

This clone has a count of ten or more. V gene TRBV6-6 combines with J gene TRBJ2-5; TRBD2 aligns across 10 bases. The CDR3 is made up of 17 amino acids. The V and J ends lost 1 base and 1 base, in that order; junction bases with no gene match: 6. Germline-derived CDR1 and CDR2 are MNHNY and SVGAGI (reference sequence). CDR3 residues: CASSYWSGGGSQETQYF. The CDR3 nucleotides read TGTGCCAGCAGTTACTGGAGCGGGGGGGGCTCCCAAGAGACCCAGTACTTC.

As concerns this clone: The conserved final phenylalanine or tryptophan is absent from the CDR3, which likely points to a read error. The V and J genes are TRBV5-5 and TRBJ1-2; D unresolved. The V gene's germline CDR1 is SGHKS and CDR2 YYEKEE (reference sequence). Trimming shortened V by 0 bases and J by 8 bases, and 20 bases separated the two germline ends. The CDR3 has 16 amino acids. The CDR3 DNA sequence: TGTGCCAGCAGCTTGGCGCCGGGGTTCGGAGGTTTAGGCTACACCCTC. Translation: CASSLAPGFGGLGYTL.

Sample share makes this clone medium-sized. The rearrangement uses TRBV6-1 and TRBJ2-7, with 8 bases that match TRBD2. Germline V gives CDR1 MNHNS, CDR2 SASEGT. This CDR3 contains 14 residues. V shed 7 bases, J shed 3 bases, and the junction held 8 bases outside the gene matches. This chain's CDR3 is CASTQTAGDYEQYF. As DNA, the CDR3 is TGTGCCAGCACTCAGACAGCGGGAGACTACGAGCAGTACTTC.

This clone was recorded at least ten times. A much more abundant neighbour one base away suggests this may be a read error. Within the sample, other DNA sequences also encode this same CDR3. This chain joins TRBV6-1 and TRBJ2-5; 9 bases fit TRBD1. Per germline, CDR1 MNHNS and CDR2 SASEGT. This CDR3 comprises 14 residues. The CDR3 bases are TGTGCCAGCAGCCGCGGGACAGGGAAAGAGACCCAGCACTTC. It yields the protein CASSRGTGKETQHF.

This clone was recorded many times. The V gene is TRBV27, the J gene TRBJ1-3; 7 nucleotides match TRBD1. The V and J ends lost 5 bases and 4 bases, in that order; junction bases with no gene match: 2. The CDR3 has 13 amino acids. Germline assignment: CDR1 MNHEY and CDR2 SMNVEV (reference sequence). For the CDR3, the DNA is TGTGCCAGCAGTCCGGACAGGGGAAACACCATATATTTT. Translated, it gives CASSPDRGNTIYF.

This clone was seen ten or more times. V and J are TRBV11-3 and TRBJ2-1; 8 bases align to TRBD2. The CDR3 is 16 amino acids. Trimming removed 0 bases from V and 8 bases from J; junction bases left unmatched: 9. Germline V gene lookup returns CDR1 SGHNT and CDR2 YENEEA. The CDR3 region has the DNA TGTGCCAGCAGCTTAGACGGGAGGGCCGTCGAAGATGAGCAGTTCTTC. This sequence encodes CASSLDGRAVEDEQFF.

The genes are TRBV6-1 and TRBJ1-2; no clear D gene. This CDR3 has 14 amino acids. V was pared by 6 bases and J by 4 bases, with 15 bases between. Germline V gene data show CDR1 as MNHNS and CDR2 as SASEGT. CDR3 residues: CASSSPGRPYGYTF. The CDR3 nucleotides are TGTGCCAGCAGCTCTCCGGGAAGGCCCTATGGCTACACCTTC.

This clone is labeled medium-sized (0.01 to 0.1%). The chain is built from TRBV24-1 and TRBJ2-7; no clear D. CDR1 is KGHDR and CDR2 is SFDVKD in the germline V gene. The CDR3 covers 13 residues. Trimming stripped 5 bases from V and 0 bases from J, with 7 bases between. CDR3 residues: CATSAEYSYEQYF. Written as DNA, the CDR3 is TGTGCCACCAGTGCGGAATACTCCTACGAGCAGTACTTC.

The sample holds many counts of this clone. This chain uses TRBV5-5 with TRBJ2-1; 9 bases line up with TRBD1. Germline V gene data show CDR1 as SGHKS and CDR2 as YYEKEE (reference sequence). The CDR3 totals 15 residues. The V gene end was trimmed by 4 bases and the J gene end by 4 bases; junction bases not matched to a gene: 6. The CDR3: CASSPGTGSYNEQFF. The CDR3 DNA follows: TGTGCCAGCAGCCCCGGGACAGGGAGTTACAATGAGCAGTTCTTC.